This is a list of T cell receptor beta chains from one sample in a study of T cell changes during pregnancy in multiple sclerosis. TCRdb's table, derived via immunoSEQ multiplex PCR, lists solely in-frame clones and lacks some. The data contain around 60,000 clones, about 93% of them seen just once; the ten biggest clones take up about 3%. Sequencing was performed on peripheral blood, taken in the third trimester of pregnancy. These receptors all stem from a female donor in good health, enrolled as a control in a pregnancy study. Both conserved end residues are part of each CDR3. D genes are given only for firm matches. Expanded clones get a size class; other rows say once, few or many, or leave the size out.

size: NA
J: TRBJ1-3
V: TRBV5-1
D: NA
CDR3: CASSAEWSGNTIYF
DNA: TGCGCCAGCAGCGCGGAATGGTCTGGAAACACCATATATTTT

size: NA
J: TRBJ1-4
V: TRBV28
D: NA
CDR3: CASSPGGRGEKLFF
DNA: TGTGCCAGCAGTCCGGGGGGGAGAGGTGAAAAACTGTTTTTT

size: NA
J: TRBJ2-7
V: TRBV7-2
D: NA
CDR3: CASSPTIGPGEQYF
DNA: TGTGCCAGCAGCCCCACCATCGGCCCGGGTGAGCAGTACTTC

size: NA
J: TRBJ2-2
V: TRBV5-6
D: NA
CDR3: CASSAARTGELFF
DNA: TGTGCCAGCAGCGCCGCCAGGACCGGGGAGCTGTTTTTT

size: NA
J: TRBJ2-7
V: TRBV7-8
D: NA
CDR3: CASRLPAGSGSNEQYF
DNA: TGTGCCAGCAGGCTCCCGGCCGGGAGCGGTTCAAACGAGCAGTACTTC

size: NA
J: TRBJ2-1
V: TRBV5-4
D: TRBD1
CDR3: CASSFAGGSYNEQFF
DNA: TGTGCCAGCAGCTTCGCAGGGGGCTCGTACAATGAGCAGTTCTTC

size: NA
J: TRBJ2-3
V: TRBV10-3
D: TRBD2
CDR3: CAIQGSGASTDTQYF
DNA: TGTGCCATCCAGGGCAGCGGGGCTAGCACAGATACGCAGTATTTT

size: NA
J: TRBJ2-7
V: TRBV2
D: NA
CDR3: CASSGLRSSYEQYF
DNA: TGTGCCAGCAGTGGACTAAGGAGCTCCTACGAGCAGTACTTC

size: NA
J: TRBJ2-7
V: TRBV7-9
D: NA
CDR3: CASSFLAAGATYEQYF
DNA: TGTGCCAGCAGCTTCCTCGCGGCGGGGGCGACGTACGAGCAGTACTTC

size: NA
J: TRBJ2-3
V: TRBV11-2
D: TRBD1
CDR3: CASSALQGGGTDTQYF
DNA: TGTGCCAGCTCGGCGTTACAGGGGGGAGGCACAGATACGCAGTATTTT

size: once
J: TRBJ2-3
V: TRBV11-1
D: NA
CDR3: CASSFGRGTDTQYF
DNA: TGTGCCAGCAGCTTTGGCAGGGGAACAGATACGCAGTATTTT

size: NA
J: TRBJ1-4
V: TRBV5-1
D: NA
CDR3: CASSLSMAANEKLFF
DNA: TGCGCCAGCAGCCTATCAATGGCGGCTAATGAAAAACTGTTTTTT

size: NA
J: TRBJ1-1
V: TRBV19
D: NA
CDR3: CASSLDQGYTEAFF
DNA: TGTGCCAGTAGTCTGGATCAGGGCTACACTGAAGCTTTCTTT

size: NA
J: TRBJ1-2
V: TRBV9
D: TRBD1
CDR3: CASSVQGTAYGYTF
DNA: TGTGCCAGCAGCGTTCAGGGGACAGCATATGGCTACACCTTC

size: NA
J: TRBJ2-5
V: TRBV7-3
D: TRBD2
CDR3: CASSSKGLAGAKETQYF
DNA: TGTGCCAGCAGTTCCAAGGGACTAGCGGGGGCCAAGGAGACCCAGTACTTC

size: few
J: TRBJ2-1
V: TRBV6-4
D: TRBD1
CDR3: CASSDVVGTGLNEQFF
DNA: TGTGCCAGCAGTGACGTAGTGGGGACAGGCCTCAATGAGCAGTTCTTC

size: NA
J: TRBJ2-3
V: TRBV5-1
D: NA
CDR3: CASSLAGGADGDTQYF
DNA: TGCGCCAGCAGCTTGGCGGGCGGGGCGGATGGAGATACGCAGTATTTT

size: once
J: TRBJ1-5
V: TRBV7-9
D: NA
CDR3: CASSFWEGVDQPQHF
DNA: TGTGCCAGCAGCTTTTGGGAAGGGGTGGATCAGCCCCAGCATTTT

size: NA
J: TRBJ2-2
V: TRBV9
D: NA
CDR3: CASSALASNTGELFF
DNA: TGTGCCAGCAGCGCCCTAGCGTCGAACACCGGGGAGCTGTTTTTT

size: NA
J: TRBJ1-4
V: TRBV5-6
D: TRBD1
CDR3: CASSLGGTGEEKLFF
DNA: TGTGCCAGCAGCTTGGGGGGGACAGGGGAAGAAAAACTGTTTTTT

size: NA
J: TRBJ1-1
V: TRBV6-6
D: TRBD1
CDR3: CASTSGGTRNTEAFF
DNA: TGTGCCAGCACCTCAGGGGGCACGAGGAACACTGAAGCTTTCTTT

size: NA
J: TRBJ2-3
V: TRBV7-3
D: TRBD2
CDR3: CASSEGRDLTDTQYF
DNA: TGTGCCAGCAGCGAAGGGAGGGACCTCACAGATACGCAGTATTTT

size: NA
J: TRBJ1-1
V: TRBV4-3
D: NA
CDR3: CASSQGYRGGKGEAFF
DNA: TGCGCCAGCAGCCAAGGGTACCGGGGGGGCAAAGGTGAAGCTTTCTTT

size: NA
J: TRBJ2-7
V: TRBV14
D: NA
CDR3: CASSQDQGRTYEQYF
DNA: TGTGCCAGCAGCCAAGATCAAGGCAGGACCTACGAGCAGTACTTC

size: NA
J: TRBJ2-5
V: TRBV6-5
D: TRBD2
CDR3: CASSTGTSRVETQYF
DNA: TGTGCCAGCAGTACCGGGACTAGCCGCGTGGAGACCCAGTACTTC

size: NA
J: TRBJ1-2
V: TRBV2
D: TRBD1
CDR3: CASFRGADGYTF
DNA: TGTGCCTCTTTCAGGGGGGCGGATGGCTACACCTTC

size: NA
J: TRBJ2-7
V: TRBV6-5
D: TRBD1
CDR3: CASSRTGAEQYF
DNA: TGTGCCAGCAGTCGGACAGGGGCCGAGCAGTACTTC

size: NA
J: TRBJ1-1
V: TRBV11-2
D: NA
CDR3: CASSLVWGGNTEAFF
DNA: TGTGCCAGCAGCTTAGTGTGGGGGGGGAACACTGAAGCTTTCTTT

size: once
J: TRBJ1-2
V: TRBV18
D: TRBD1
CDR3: CASSPTLWTGGNYGYTF
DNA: TGTGCCAGCTCACCGACCCTATGGACAGGGGGCAACTATGGCTACACCTTC

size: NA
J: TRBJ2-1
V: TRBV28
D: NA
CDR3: CASRSAPGRSTLDEQFF
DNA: TGTGCCAGCAGATCTGCCCCTGGGAGATCCACTTTAGATGAGCAGTTCTTC

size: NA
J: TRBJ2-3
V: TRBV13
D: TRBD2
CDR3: CASSPRLAGGPSDTQYF
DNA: TGTGCCAGCAGCCCGAGACTAGCGGGGGGGCCATCAGATACGCAGTATTTT

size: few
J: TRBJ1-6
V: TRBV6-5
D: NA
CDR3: CASTKGQLDSPLHF
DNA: TGTGCCAGCACCAAAGGACAGTTAGATTCACCCCTCCACTTT

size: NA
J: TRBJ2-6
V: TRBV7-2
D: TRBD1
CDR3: CASTLLTQGSFGANVLTF
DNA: TGTGCCAGCACCCTATTGACACAGGGGAGCTTTGGGGCCAACGTCCTGACTTTC

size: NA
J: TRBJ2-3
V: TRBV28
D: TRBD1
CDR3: CATNRDRSTDTQYF
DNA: TGTGCCACTAACCGGGACAGGAGCACAGATACGCAGTATTTT

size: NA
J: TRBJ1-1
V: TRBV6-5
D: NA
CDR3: CASSRDINTEAFF
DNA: TGTGCCAGCAGTCGGGACATTAACACTGAAGCTTTCTTT

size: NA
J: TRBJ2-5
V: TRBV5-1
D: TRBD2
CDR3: CASSLGPGLAKETQYF
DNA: TGCGCCAGCAGCTTGGGACCGGGACTAGCTAAAGAGACCCAGTACTTC

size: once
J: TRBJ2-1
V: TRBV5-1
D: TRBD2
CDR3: CASRLAGGPKRGEQFF
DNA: TGCGCCAGCAGATTAGCGGGAGGGCCTAAGAGGGGTGAGCAGTTCTTC

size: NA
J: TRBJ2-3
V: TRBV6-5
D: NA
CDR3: CASSYAGTSTDTQYF
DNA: TGTGCCAGCAGTTACGCGGGAACTAGCACAGATACGCAGTATTTT

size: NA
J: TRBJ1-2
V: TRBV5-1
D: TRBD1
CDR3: CASSFSAGQGSYGYTF
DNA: TGCGCCAGCAGCTTCAGTGCGGGACAGGGCAGTTATGGCTACACCTTC

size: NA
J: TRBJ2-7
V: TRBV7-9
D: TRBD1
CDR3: CASSLRGQVEHQDF
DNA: TGTGCCAGCAGCTTAAGGGGACAGGTGGAGCACCAGGACTTC

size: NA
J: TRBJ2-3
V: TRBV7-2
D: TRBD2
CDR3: CASSLGGGVGTQYF
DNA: TGTGCCAGCAGCTTGGGCGGGGGGGTTGGTACGCAGTATTTT